The clone carrying this T cell receptor (beta chain) was seen just once. Its antigen is unidentified. CD4+ cell separation produced CD45RA+ naive and CD45RA-negative memory subsets. This sample was taken from a study of shared clonotypes between healthy human individuals. Study context: The composition of the donors was a couple of women and a few men aged 18 to 49.

V lost 1 base, J lost 2 bases, and 12 bases lay in between. The germline V gene has CDR1 SGHVS and CDR2 FQNEAQ. This CDR3 is built from 15 residues. In the sorted-subset replicate PCRs, 200 ng DNA, 25,000 to 35,000 T cell genomes, was used. Libraries were prepared by immunoSEQ multiplex PCR; TCRdb keeps only in-frame clonotypes and omits some of them. The profile covers some 1.5 million clones, with 95% to 99% appearing a single time and less than 0.55% taken by the ten largest. Study-wide results and caveats: Incomplete sequencing of sorted subsets was indicated by rarefaction despite large depth.

The chain couples TRBV7-8 to TRBJ2-7; tentative D call: TRBD1 (6 bases). The sample taken for sequencing was naive CD4+ T cells sorted from blood. Sample subset: CD45RA+ positively selected. The clonotype was recovered from a man younger than 40 in good health. The CDR3: CASSLGLDRAYEQYF. CDR3 nucleotide sequence: TGTGCCAGCAGCTTAGGTCTGGACAGAGCCTACGAGCAGTACTTC.